Each of the 25 T cell receptor beta chains below was sequenced from the same sample in a study of blood T cell repertoires in COVID-19. Profiled with immunoSEQ multiplex PCR; TCRdb holds only in-frame clones, not every one. The sample includes roughly 420,000 clones, approximately 87% of them seen just once. Sequences were obtained from PBMCs or T cells enriched from blood (not recorded which). The receptors were gathered from a woman aged 25 to 39 with acute COVID-19.

This clone was found once. The rearrangement uses TRBV7-9 and TRBJ1-6; TRBD1 aligns across 11 bases. Germline CDR1 SEHNR, CDR2 FQNEAQ (reference sequence). The CDR3 is made up of 15 amino acids. J lost 9 bases, V lost 5 bases, and 6 bases had no gene match. This CDR3 reads CASSPEGTGGSPLHF. The CDR3 nucleotides are TGTGCCAGCAGCCCCGAAGGGACAGGGGGTTCACCCCTCCACTTT.

J is TRBJ2-1 and V is TRBV24-1; 8 bases match TRBD1. This CDR3 is built from 13 residues. The V and J ends lost 10 bases and 9 bases, in that order; junction bases with no gene match: 10. Looked up from germline, CDR1 is KGHDR and CDR2 is SFDVKD. DNA for the CDR3: TGTGCCACTCTTGGACAGGGTGCGAGTGAGCAGTTCTTC. Protein: CATLGQGASEQFF.

The CDR3 nucleotides are TGTGCCAGCAGCCAGAGCGGACAGGGATATAATTCACCCCTCCACTTT. It codes for CASSQSGQGYNSPLHF. The V gene is TRBV6-2 or TRBV6-3, the J gene TRBJ1-6; 8 bases align to TRBD1. CDR1 is MNHEY, CDR2 SVGEGT, per germline. V lost 6 bases, J lost 4 bases, and 8 bases stayed unmatched. This CDR3 comprises 16 residues.

The V gene is TRBV24-1, the J gene TRBJ2-3; 11 bases are a match to TRBD1. The CDR3 loop spans 19 amino acids. Trimming removed 1 base from V and 4 bases from J; junction bases left unmatched: 12. Germline lookup yields CDR1 KGHDR and CDR2 SFDVKD. Here the CDR3 DNA reads TGTGCCACCAGTGATTTATCCGGGACAGGGGGTTTGAGGGCAGATACGCAGTATTTT. The encoded protein is CATSDLSGTGGLRADTQYF.

The V call is TRBV7-9, the J call TRBJ1-1; 9 bases align to TRBD1. Looked up from germline, CDR1 is SEHNR and CDR2 is FQNEAQ (reference sequence). The CDR3 contains 15 residues. The J segment lost 4 bases and the V segment lost 1 base, leaving 4 bases of the junction unmatched. In DNA, the CDR3 is TGTGCCAGCAGCTTAGGCGGGACAGGGAGCACTGAAGCTTTCTTT. Residues: CASSLGGTGSTEAFF.

The count of this clone is one. V and J are TRBV5-1 and TRBJ2-7; 7 bases are shared with TRBD1. The CDR3 has 14 amino acids. Germline assignment: CDR1 SGHRS and CDR2 YFSETQ. V lost 1 base, J lost 3 bases, and 4 bases stayed unmatched. The CDR3 DNA reads as TGCGCCAGCAGCTTGCAAACAGGGGTCTACGAGCAGTACTTC. Translated: CASSLQTGVYEQYF. Complete variable domain (other parts from reference TRBV5-1 and TRBJ2-7): KAGVTQTPRYLIKTRGQQVTLSCSPISGHRSVSWYQQTPGQGLQFLFEYFSETQRNKGNFPGRFSGRQFSNSRSEMNVSTLELGDSALYLCASSLQTGVYEQYFGPGTRLTVT.

This chain uses TRBV5-5 with TRBJ2-7, with D possibly TRBD2 on 6 matching bases. The CDR3 has 14 residues. V shed 3 bases and J shed 6 bases, with 16 bases lying between them. CDR1 and CDR2 from the germline V gene are SGHKS and YYEKEE (reference sequence). The CDR3 protein is CASSWDRRGGEQYF. The CDR3 nucleotides are TGTGCCAGCAGCTGGGATAGGAGGGGAGGCGAGCAGTACTTC.

This chain joins TRBV6-5 and TRBJ2-1; D is uncertain. The CDR3 has 15 residues. Per the germline V gene, CDR1 is MNHEY and CDR2 is SVGAGI. V lost 6 bases and J lost 0, with 12 bases in between. The CDR3 DNA follows: TGTGCCAGCAGAACCATACTAAGCTCCTACAATGAGCAGTTCTTC. This translates into CASRTILSSYNEQFF.

This clone was counted a single time. This chain connects TRBV18 to TRBJ2-7; no clear D. Trimming took 6 bases from V and 5 from J, leaving 17 bases between them. There are 14 residues in the CDR3. The germline gives CDR1 KGHSH, CDR2 LQKENI. As DNA, the CDR3 is TGTGCCAGCTCGGGCCTGCGTGGGTCCCACGAGCAGTACTTC. Encoded protein: CASSGLRGSHEQYF.

This clone was seen once. The rearrangement joins TRBV29-1 to TRBJ2-7; 8 bases match TRBD2. Losses at the gene ends were 6 bases for V and 0 bases for J; bases not matched to a gene: 4. Germline V gene data show CDR1 as SQVTM and CDR2 as ANQGSEA. There are 13 residues in the CDR3. The CDR3 sequence is CSVRTSHSYEQYF. The CDR3 DNA is TGCAGCGTCCGGACTAGCCACTCCTACGAGCAGTACTTC.

The V call is TRBV6-2 or TRBV6-3, the J call TRBJ2-2, with a possible D match to TRBD1 (5 bases). Trimming shortened V by 3 bases and J by 4 bases, and 12 bases separated the two germline ends. Per germline, CDR1 MNHEY and CDR2 SVGEGT. The CDR3 runs 15 residues. As DNA, the CDR3 is TGTGCCAGCAGTTATGGTCCAGGGTTCACCGGGGAGCTGTTTTTT. It is translated as CASSYGPGFTGELFF.

The rearrangement joins TRBV5-6 to TRBJ2-7; 8 bases align to TRBD1. This CDR3 has 15 amino acids. Germline V lookup: CDR1 SGHDT, CDR2 YYEEEE. The V segment lost 6 bases and the J segment 0 bases; nucleotides outside the gene matches: 8. The CDR3 here is CASIPRTGRSYEQYF. DNA for the CDR3: TGTGCCAGCATCCCGAGGACAGGGCGCTCCTACGAGCAGTACTTC. Combining the CDR3 with reference TRBV5-6 and TRBJ2-7 gives the whole variable domain DAGVTQSPTHLIKTRGQQVTLRCSPKSGHDTVSWYQQALGQGPQFIFQYYEEEERQRGNFPDRFSGHQFPNYSSELNVNALLLGDSALYLCASIPRTGRSYEQYFGPGTRLTVT.

This clone was seen once. The V call is TRBV24-1, the J call TRBJ2-1, with a possible D match to TRBD1 (6 bases). Germline loops: CDR1 KGHDR, CDR2 SFDVKD. V lost 6 bases to trimming and J lost 13 bases, with 18 bases between them. The CDR3 length is 13 residues. The CDR3 DNA follows: TGTGCCACCAGTTGGGGGCAGAGGGGGATTCAGTTCTTC. Translating gives CATSWGQRGIQFF.

This clone has more than one count but fewer than ten. The V and J genes are TRBV29-1 and TRBJ2-1; D is undetermined. V was shortened by 4 bases and J by 1 base, with 11 bases between the two germline ends. This CDR3 contains 14 residues. The germline gives CDR1 SQVTM, CDR2 ANQGSEA. The CDR3 sequence: CSVVRVSSYNEQFF. The CDR3 DNA reads TGCAGCGTTGTCCGAGTAAGTTCCTACAATGAGCAGTTCTTC.

This clone was detected once. This chain connects TRBV27 to TRBJ2-7, with 13 positions matching TRBD2. Germline V gene sequence: CDR1 MNHEY, CDR2 SMNVEV (reference sequence). This CDR3 has 15 amino acids. V was clipped by 6 bases and J by 1 base; unmatched bases: 3. The CDR3 reads CASSQTSGGSYEQYF. The DNA of the CDR3 is TGTGCCAGCAGCCAGACTAGCGGGGGGTCCTACGAGCAGTACTTC.

The CDR3: CASSYSTTGANEQFF. CDR3 bases: TGTGCCAGCAGTTACTCAACCACAGGGGCGAATGAGCAGTTCTTC. The chain employs TRBV6-5 and TRBJ2-1; 7 bases map to TRBD1. V gave up 0 bases and J gave up 7 bases; unmatched junction bases: 6. The CDR3 length is 15 residues. CDR1 is MNHEY and CDR2 is SVGAGI in the germline V gene.

V usage is TRBV4-2 and J usage is TRBJ2-7; TRBD2 matches 9 bases. The V and J ends lost 4 bases and 3 bases, in that order; junction bases with no gene match: 7. This CDR3 has 15 residues. The V gene's germline CDR1 is LGHNA and CDR2 YNFKEQ. CDR3 DNA sequence: TGTGCCAGCAGCCTTCCAGGGACTAGCTTCTACGAGCAGTACTTC. This translates into CASSLPGTSFYEQYF.

V is TRBV7-2 and J is TRBJ2-2; TRBD1 aligns across 9 bases. The V segment lost 5 bases and the J segment 7 bases; nucleotides outside the gene matches: 14. The V gene's germline CDR1 is SGHTA and CDR2 FQGNSA. CDR3 length: 17 amino acids. Written as DNA, the CDR3 is TGTGCCAGCAGCCACCACCCTGGGACAGGGACGGGCGGGGAGCTGTTTTTT. Translated: CASSHHPGTGTGGELFF. Full variable domain (missing parts from reference TRBV7-2 and TRBJ2-2): GAGVSQSPSNKVTEKGKDVELRCDPISGHTALYWYRQSLGQGLEFLIYFQGNSAPDKSGLPSDRFSAERTGGSVSTLTIQRTQQEDSAVYLCASSHHPGTGTGGELFFGEGSRLTVL.

The J gene is TRBJ1-1, the V gene TRBV12-3 or TRBV12-4; possible D gene TRBD1, 5 bases. Trimming took off 4 bases at V and 8 bases at J, with 14 bases between the two ends. The CDR3 spans 13 residues. This CDR3 is CASSYYQGAEAFF. CDR3 DNA: TGTGCCAGCAGTTACTACCAGGGCGCGGAAGCTTTCTTT.

This chain connects TRBV7-9 to TRBJ1-1, with 7 bases matching TRBD1. Per germline, CDR1 SEHNR and CDR2 FQNEAQ (reference sequence). With 1 base clipped from V and 6 bases from J, the junction kept 5 bases outside the gene matches. The CDR3 has 14 residues. The CDR3 DNA sequence: TGTGCCAGCAGCTTAGACAGGGGTTTCTCTGAAGCTTTCTTT. Translating it yields CASSLDRGFSEAFF.

The V gene is TRBV4-2, the J gene TRBJ2-7, with a possible D match to TRBD1 (8 bases). Trimming shortened V by 4 bases and J by 1 base, and 14 bases separated the two germline ends. This CDR3 comprises 15 residues. Germline CDR1 is LGHNA and CDR2 is YNFKEQ. CDR3 in amino acids: CASSPGGGGSYEQYF. The CDR3 DNA is TGTGCCAGCAGCCCAGGGGGCGGGGGTTCCTACGAGCAGTACTTC.

This rearrangement joins TRBV5-5 to TRBJ1-5; weak D call: TRBD1 (6 bases). Germline-derived CDR1 and CDR2 are SGHKS and YYEKEE (reference sequence). V gave up 5 bases and J gave up 7 bases, with 19 bases separating them. The CDR3 loop spans 15 amino acids. As DNA, the CDR3 is TGTGCCAGCAGTCCACAAAACACAGGGTACCAGCCCCAGCATTTT. This sequence encodes CASSPQNTGYQPQHF.

The chain carries TRBV3-1 (or the pseudogene TRBV3-2) and TRBJ1-5; 8 bases map to TRBD1. CDR3 length equals 20 residues. The V gene's germline CDR1 is LGHDT and CDR2 YNNKEL (reference sequence). The J segment lost 1 base and the V segment lost 1 base, leaving 15 bases of the junction unmatched. In nucleotides, the CDR3 is TGTGCCAGCAGCCAAGGGTGGGGGGGGACAGGTAAAAAGAGCAATCAGCCCCAGCATTTT. Protein: CASSQGWGGTGKKSNQPQHF.

This clone was detected only a few times. The chain links TRBV5-8 to TRBJ2-4, with D uncertain. Germline CDR1 reads SGHTS; CDR2 reads YDEGEE. The CDR3 length is 13 residues. Trimming shortened V by 4 bases and J by 6 bases, and 11 bases separated the two germline ends. The CDR3 nucleotides read TGTGCCAGCAGCCAAACCCCGGGAAACATTCAGTACTTC. As protein: CASSQTPGNIQYF.

The chain uses TRBV7-3 and TRBJ2-2; tentatively, D is TRBD2 (6 bases). Germline V lookup: CDR1 SGHTA, CDR2 FQGTGA. Trimming pared 3 bases from V and 3 bases from J, leaving 11 bases between. This CDR3 comprises 15 residues. The CDR3 sequence is CASSLGLPDTGELFF. DNA of the CDR3: TGTGCCAGCAGCTTGGGACTCCCGGACACCGGGGAGCTGTTTTTT.